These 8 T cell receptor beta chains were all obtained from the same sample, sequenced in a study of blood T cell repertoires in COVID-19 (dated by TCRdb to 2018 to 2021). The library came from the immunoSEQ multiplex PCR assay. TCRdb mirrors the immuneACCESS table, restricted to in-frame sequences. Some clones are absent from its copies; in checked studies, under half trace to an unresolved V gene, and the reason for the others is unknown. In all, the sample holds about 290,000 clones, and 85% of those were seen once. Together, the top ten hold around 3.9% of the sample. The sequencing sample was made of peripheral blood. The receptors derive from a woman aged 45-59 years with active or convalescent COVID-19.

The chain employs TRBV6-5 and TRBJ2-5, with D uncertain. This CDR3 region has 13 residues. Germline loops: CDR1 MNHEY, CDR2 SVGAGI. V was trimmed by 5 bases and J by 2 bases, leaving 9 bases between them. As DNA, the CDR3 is TGTGCCAGCAGTCCCTCAGGTCAAGAGACCCAGTACTTC. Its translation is CASSPSGQETQYF.

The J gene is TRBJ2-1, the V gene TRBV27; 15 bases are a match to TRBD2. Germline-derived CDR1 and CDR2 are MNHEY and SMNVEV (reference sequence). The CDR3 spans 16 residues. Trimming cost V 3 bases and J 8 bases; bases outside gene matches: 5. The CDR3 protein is CASSFLRTSGGDEQFF. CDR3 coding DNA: TGTGCCAGCAGTTTCTTAAGGACTAGCGGGGGGGATGAGCAGTTCTTC.

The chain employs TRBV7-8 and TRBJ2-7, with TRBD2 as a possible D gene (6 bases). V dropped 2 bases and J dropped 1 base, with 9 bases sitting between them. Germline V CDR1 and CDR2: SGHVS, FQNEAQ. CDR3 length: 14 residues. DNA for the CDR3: TGTGCCAGCAGCTTACGACTAGATTCCTACGAGCAGTACTTC. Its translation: CASSLRLDSYEQYF.

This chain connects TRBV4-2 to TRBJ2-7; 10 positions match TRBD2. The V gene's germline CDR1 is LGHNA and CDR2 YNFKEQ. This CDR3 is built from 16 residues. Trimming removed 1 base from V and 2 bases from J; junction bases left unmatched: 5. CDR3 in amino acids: CASSQGEREGAYEQYF. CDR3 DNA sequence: TGTGCCAGCAGCCAAGGTGAGCGGGAGGGAGCCTACGAGCAGTACTTC.

The chain's CDR3 is CASSHRVNTEAFF. CDR3 in DNA: TGTGCCAGCAGTCACCGGGTGAACACTGAAGCTTTCTTT. V gene TRBV27 combines with J gene TRBJ1-1, with D unclear. Trimming pared 5 bases from V and 0 bases from J, leaving 7 bases between. Per the germline V gene, CDR1 is MNHEY and CDR2 is SMNVEV (reference sequence). There are 13 residues in the CDR3.

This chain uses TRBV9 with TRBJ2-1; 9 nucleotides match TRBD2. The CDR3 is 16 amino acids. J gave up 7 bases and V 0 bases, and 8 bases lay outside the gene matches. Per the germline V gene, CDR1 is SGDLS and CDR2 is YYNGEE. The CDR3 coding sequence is TGTGCCAGCAGCGTAGATTTGCGGGAGGGCCATAATGAGCAGTTCTTC. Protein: CASSVDLREGHNEQFF.

This CDR3 reads CASSMRSSNTEAFF. The CDR3 DNA reads as TGTGCCAGTAGTATGAGGTCCTCGAACACTGAAGCTTTCTTT. The V gene is TRBV19, the J gene TRBJ1-1; D gene ambiguous. Trimming removed 3 bases at V and 1 base at J, with 9 bases between. The CDR3 spans 14 residues. Germline loops: CDR1 LNHDA, CDR2 SQIVND (reference sequence).

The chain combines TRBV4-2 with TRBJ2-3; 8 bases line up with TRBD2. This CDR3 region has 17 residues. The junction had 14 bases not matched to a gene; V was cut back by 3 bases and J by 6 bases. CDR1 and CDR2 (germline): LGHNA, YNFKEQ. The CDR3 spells CASSHDFAGRGRDTQYF. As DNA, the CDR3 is TGTGCCAGCAGCCATGATTTCGCCGGGAGGGGTCGGGATACGCAGTATTTT.